These 29 T cell receptor beta chains were sequenced from one sample in a study of cytomegalovirus exposure and HLA in healthy donors. The PCR employed 60 Vbeta primers together with 13 Jbeta primers. The method was immunoSEQ multiplex PCR; TCRdb's version includes in-frame clones alone and lacks a portion of them. Reported are approximately 130,000 clones; the ten largest clones contain about 2.1%. Sequencing was done on a sample of PBMCs. Receptors originate from a woman aged 60-75 years in good health and CMV-seronegative.

The chain links TRBV29-1 to TRBJ1-1; 7 bases match TRBD1. V was clipped by 6 bases and J by 1 base; unmatched bases: 2. Germline CDR1 and CDR2: SQVTM and ANQGSEA. The CDR3 length is 12 residues. CDR3 in amino acids: CSVRTGNTEAFF. CDR3 DNA sequence: TGCAGCGTCCGGACAGGGAACACTGAAGCTTTCTTT. Combining the CDR3 with reference TRBV29-1 and TRBJ1-1 gives the whole variable domain SAVISQKPSRDICQRGTSLTIQCQVDSQVTMMFWYRQQPGQSLTLIATANQGSEATYESGFVIDKFPISRPNLTFSTLTVSNMSPEDSSIYLCSVRTGNTEAFFGQGTRLTVV.

V gene TRBV6-1 combines with J gene TRBJ1-5; a weak D match, TRBD1 (5 bases). V was shortened by 6 bases and J by 3 bases, with 15 bases between the two germline ends. The CDR3 runs to 15 residues. Per germline, CDR1 MNHNS and CDR2 SASEGT. CDR3 in amino acids: CASSSSGAFNQPQHF. CDR3 DNA sequence: TGTGCCAGCAGCTCCTCTGGGGCCTTCAATCAGCCCCAGCATTTT.

V is TRBV25-1 and J is TRBJ1-1; a possible D gene is TRBD1 (6 bases). From germline, CDR1 is MGHDK and CDR2 SYGVNS. Trimming removed 6 bases from V and 6 bases from J, with 8 bases in between. The CDR3 loop spans 11 amino acids. Here the CDR3 reads CASSQGPEAFF. The CDR3 region has the DNA TGTGCCAGCAGCCAGGGGCCTGAAGCTTTCTTT.

The chain recombines TRBV6-5 with TRBJ1-1, with 7 bases identical to TRBD1. The germline gives CDR1 MNHEY, CDR2 SVGAGI. The length of the CDR3 is 15 residues. V lost 2 bases and J lost 1; bases outside the gene matches: 4. The CDR3: CASSYRGRGNTEAFF. CDR3 DNA: TGTGCCAGCAGTTACAGGGGGCGAGGGAACACTGAAGCTTTCTTT.

The CDR3 loop reads CASSEGGLGEKLFF. The DNA for the CDR3 is TGTGCCAGCAGCGAAGGAGGGCTAGGGGAAAAACTGTTTTTT. The V call is TRBV9, the J call TRBJ1-4; D gene unclear. Looked up from germline, CDR1 is SGDLS and CDR2 is YYNGEE. This CDR3 has 14 residues. Deletions cut 3 bases from V and 8 bases from J, with 14 bases between. The variable domain in full, completed from reference TRBV9 and TRBJ1-4, reads DSGVTQTPKHLITATGQRVTLRCSPRSGDLSVYWYQQSLDQGLQFLIQYYNGEERAKGNILERFSAQQFPDLHSELNLSSLELGDSALYFCASSEGGLGEKLFFGSGTQLSVL.

The chain uses TRBV5-4 and TRBJ1-1; TRBD1 aligns across 7 bases. V lost 4 bases, J lost 3 bases, and 6 bases stayed unmatched. The CDR3 is made up of 14 amino acids. Germline-derived CDR1 and CDR2 are SGHNT and YYREEE (reference sequence). The chain's CDR3 is CASSTRTGDTEAFF. DNA of the CDR3: TGTGCCAGCAGCACTCGGACAGGAGACACTGAAGCTTTCTTT. Filled out from reference TRBV5-4 and TRBJ1-1, the complete variable domain reads ETGVTQSPTHLIKTRGQQVTLRCSSQSGHNTVSWYQQALGQGPQFIFQYYREEENGRGNFPPRFSGLQFPNYSSELNVNALELDDSALYLCASSTRTGDTEAFFGQGTRLTVV.

The V gene is TRBV7-3, the J gene TRBJ2-2; TRBD2 is a possible D gene (7 bases). V was trimmed by 1 base and J by 7 bases, leaving 22 bases between them. The CDR3 sequence is 18 residues long. Germline lookup yields CDR1 SGHTA and CDR2 FQGTGA. Here the CDR3 DNA reads TGTGCCAGCAGCTTAAACAGGGTCGGCGGGAGCTTTGGCGGGGAGCTGTTTTTT. Translating it yields CASSLNRVGGSFGGELFF.

The V call is TRBV2, the J call TRBJ1-2; D unresolved. V lost 6 bases and J 5 bases, leaving 4 bases between the germline ends. This CDR3 spans 10 amino acids. Germline V CDR1 and CDR2: SNHLY, FYNNEI. The CDR3: CASSRYGYTF. In DNA, the CDR3 is TGTGCCAGCAGCAGATATGGCTACACCTTC.

V is TRBV9 and J is TRBJ2-1; 9 nucleotides line up with TRBD1. The CDR3 covers 15 residues. Germline V gene sequence: CDR1 SGDLS, CDR2 YYNGEE. The V and J ends lost 5 bases and 1 base, in that order; junction bases with no gene match: 4. In nucleotides, the CDR3 is TGTGCCAGCAGGGAGACAGGGGGGTCCTACAATGAGCAGTTCTTC. Protein product: CASRETGGSYNEQFF.

The chain employs TRBV19 and TRBJ1-5, with D possibly TRBD1 on 6 matching bases. This CDR3 has 16 amino acids. Trimming pared 1 base from V and 6 bases from J, leaving 16 bases between. In germline, CDR1 is LNHDA, CDR2 SQIVND (reference sequence). CDR3 DNA: TGTGCCAGTAGTATAGGGGCCGGACAGTCCGGTCAGCCCCAGCATTTT. Translation: CASSIGAGQSGQPQHF.

The rearrangement joins TRBV10-3 to TRBJ2-7, with 10 bases matching TRBD1. CDR3 length equals 15 residues. Germline loops: CDR1 ENHRY, CDR2 SYGVKD. The V gene end was trimmed by 2 bases and the J gene end by 6 bases; junction bases not matched to a gene: 7. The CDR3 bases are TGTGCCATCAGTGAGCCCACAGACAGGGGGCGCGAGCAGTACTTC. The encoded protein is CAISEPTDRGREQYF.

The chain uses TRBV10-3 and TRBJ2-3; TRBD2 agrees at 11 bases. CDR3 length: 13 residues. Germline-derived CDR1 and CDR2 are ENHRY and SYGVKD. Trimming cost V 10 bases and J 3 bases; bases outside gene matches: 3. CDR3 nucleotide sequence: TGTGCCACCAGGACTAGCGGGACAGATACGCAGTATTTT. Its protein product is CATRTSGTDTQYF.

Comment on this clone: This CDR3 is also generated by other DNA sequences in the sample. The genes are TRBV14 and TRBJ1-1; D ambiguous. The V gene lost 2 bases and the J gene lost 5 bases, with 9 bases spanning the gap. Germline lookup yields CDR1 SGHDN and CDR2 FVKESK. The CDR3 is made up of 13 amino acids. In DNA form, the CDR3 reads TGTGCCAGCAGCCAATCAACCAGGACTGAAGCTTTCTTT. This encodes CASSQSTRTEAFF.

The chain recombines TRBV19 with TRBJ2-1; 8 positions agree with TRBD2. V was clipped by 5 bases and J by 1 base; unmatched bases: 4. This CDR3 is built from 15 residues. The germline gives CDR1 LNHDA, CDR2 SQIVND (reference sequence). This CDR3 reads CASSRAGVSYNEQFF. CDR3 DNA sequence: TGTGCCAGTAGTCGAGCGGGGGTTTCCTACAATGAGCAGTTCTTC.

The V gene is TRBV6-1, the J gene TRBJ1-1; 10 nucleotides align to TRBD1. The CDR3 extends over 15 amino acids. In germline, CDR1 is MNHNS, CDR2 SASEGT. J lost 5 bases, V lost 5 bases, and 8 bases had no gene match. CDR3 coding DNA: TGTGCCAGCAGTCCTTGGACAGGGGGTCGGACTGAAGCTTTCTTT. As protein: CASSPWTGGRTEAFF.

This sequence joins TRBV2 and TRBJ2-6; D possibly corresponds to TRBD1 (5 bases). Germline CDR1 reads SNHLY; CDR2 reads FYNNEI. The CDR3 length is 13 residues. Trimming took 6 bases from V and 4 from J, leaving 7 bases between them. The CDR3 region has the DNA TGTGCCAGCAGGGGGCGAGGGGCCAACGTCCTGACTTTC. This encodes CASRGRGANVLTF.

This chain links TRBV2 with TRBJ2-7, with D hard to call. Per germline, CDR1 SNHLY and CDR2 FYNNEI. There are 17 residues in the CDR3. Trimming removed 4 bases from V and 2 bases from J, with 21 bases in between. CDR3 DNA sequence: TGTGCCAGCAGTGCGAATCTCTCCGGCGGCCGAACCTACGAGCAGTACTTC. The encoded protein is CASSANLSGGRTYEQYF.

The chain uses TRBV5-6 and TRBJ2-1, with TRBD1 identical over 7 bases. CDR3 length: 13 amino acids. In germline, CDR1 is SGHDT, CDR2 YYEEEE. The V gene end was trimmed by 4 bases and the J gene end by 9 bases; junction bases not matched to a gene: 7. For the CDR3, the DNA is TGTGCCAGCAGCCGGACAGGTAGTGGTGAGCAGTTCTTC. It is translated as CASSRTGSGEQFF.

The J gene is TRBJ1-5, the V gene TRBV7-6; D unclear. The CDR3 is 13 residues long. V was trimmed by 6 bases and J by 6 bases, leaving 12 bases between them. CDR1 SGHVS and CDR2 FNYEAQ come from the germline V gene. DNA for the CDR3: TGTGCCAGCAGTCTAGCGGGGAGTCAGCCCCAGCATTTT. The encoded protein is CASSLAGSQPQHF.

V and J are TRBV18 and TRBJ2-3, with D possibly matching TRBD1 (5 bases). Trimming stripped 4 bases from V and 3 bases from J, with 11 bases between. This CDR3 is 14 amino acids long. CDR1 and CDR2 (germline): KGHSH, LQKENI. In nucleotides, the CDR3 is TGTGCCAGCTCACAAGGGGCTGGGACAGATACGCAGTATTTT. Its translation: CASSQGAGTDTQYF.

The chain joins TRBV9 to TRBJ2-3, with TRBD2 identical over 8 bases. The CDR3 runs to 14 residues. Germline values: CDR1 SGDLS, CDR2 YYNGEE. The trim removed 6 bases at V and 4 bases at J, leaving 7 bases unmatched. The DNA for the CDR3 is TGTGCCAGCAACAGCGGGGGCCTTGCAGATACGCAGTATTTT. Translating it yields CASNSGGLADTQYF.

The chain joins TRBV19 to TRBJ1-3; D call uncertain. Trimming stripped 6 bases from V and 4 bases from J, with 16 bases between. Germline V CDR1 and CDR2: LNHDA, SQIVND (reference sequence). The CDR3 runs 15 residues. This CDR3 is CASSGEGLIGNTIYF. CDR3 in DNA: TGTGCCAGTAGCGGGGAGGGATTGATCGGAAACACCATATATTTT. Full variable domain (rest looked up from reference TRBV19 and TRBJ1-3): DGGITQSPKYLFRKEGQNVTLSCEQNLNHDAMYWYRQDPGQGLRLIYYSQIVNDFQKGDIAEGYSVSREKKESFPLTVTSAQKNPTAFYLCASSGEGLIGNTIYFGEGSWLTVV.

The chain combines TRBV19 with TRBJ1-5; 8 positions agree with TRBD1. The V gene end was trimmed by 7 bases and the J gene end by 6 bases; junction bases not matched to a gene: 8. This CDR3 has 14 amino acids. Germline-derived CDR1 and CDR2 are LNHDA and SQIVND (reference sequence). CDR3: CASNGQGLGQPQHF. The CDR3 bases are TGTGCCAGTAACGGACAGGGTCTAGGTCAGCCCCAGCATTTT.

The genes are TRBV4-1 and TRBJ1-5; TRBD1 aligns across 9 bases. With V trimmed by 4 bases and J by 2 bases, 0 bases remained unmatched. The CDR3 has 14 residues. Germline assignment: CDR1 MGHRA and CDR2 YSYEKL. CDR3 loop: CASSRDRGNQPQHF. DNA for the CDR3: TGCGCCAGCAGCCGGGACAGGGGCAATCAGCCCCAGCATTTT.

The genes are TRBV5-1 and TRBJ1-2; 7 bases fit TRBD1. J was trimmed by 8 bases and V by 2 bases; bases with no gene match: 15. CDR3 length: 16 residues. Germline values: CDR1 SGHRS, CDR2 YFSETQ. The CDR3 nucleotides are TGCGCCAGCAGCTTCAACGCAGGGGGAGAAGTCGAGGGCTACACCTTC. This gives the protein CASSFNAGGEVEGYTF.

V usage is TRBV6-1 and J usage is TRBJ2-5; 7 positions match TRBD2. The J call may be mistaken, given a closer DNA end match to TRBJ2-7. This CDR3 is 13 amino acids long. The germline V gene encodes CDR1 MNHNS and CDR2 SASEGT. CDR3 sequence reads: CASSKTSADEQYF. For the CDR3, the DNA is TGTGCCAGCAGTAAAACTAGCGCGGACGAGCAGTACTTC.

The chain uses TRBV10-3 and TRBJ2-5, with 10 bases matching TRBD2. The CDR3 runs to 15 residues. V was clipped by 4 bases and J by 0 bases; unmatched bases: 2. Germline assignment: CDR1 ENHRY and CDR2 SYGVKD. CDR3 nucleotides: TGTGCCATCAGTGGTAGCGGGGGGAACCAAGAGACCCAGTACTTC. It encodes CAISGSGGNQETQYF.

The chain joins TRBV9 to TRBJ1-6, with 7 bases aligning to TRBD1. The length of the CDR3 is 16 residues. The V and J ends lost 0 bases and 8 bases, in that order; junction bases with no gene match: 8. Germline V lookup: CDR1 SGDLS, CDR2 YYNGEE. The CDR3 reads CASSVGQGRVDSPLHF. The DNA of the CDR3 is TGTGCCAGCAGCGTAGGACAGGGAAGGGTGGATTCACCCCTCCACTTT.

The chain couples TRBV7-4 to TRBJ2-7, with D tentatively TRBD1 (6 bases). Trimming shortened V by 5 bases and J by 0 bases, and 11 bases separated the two germline ends. The CDR3 runs to 14 residues. Germline-derived CDR1 and CDR2 are SGHVT and SQSDAQ. CDR3 DNA sequence: TGTGCCAGCAGCGCCGAACAGGGCTCCTACGAGCAGTACTTC. Translation: CASSAEQGSYEQYF.